The sequence of this TCR beta chain was determined in a study of Tregs in tolerant kidney transplant recipients. Produced via immunoSEQ multiplex PCR; TCRdb's table is partial and in-frame only. The sample records 110,000 or so clones, roughly 89% being singletons. The CDR3 totals 16 residues. Germline CDR1 ENHRY, CDR2 SYGVKD. Trimming cost V 5 bases and J 1 base; bases outside gene matches: 6. This clone was detected once. The clonotype originates from a human donor who received a combined kidney and bone marrow transplant. This chain joins TRBV10-3 and TRBJ2-1; 9 nucleotides match TRBD2. Source: CD4+ T cells from blood, taken before the transplant. The CDR3 here is CAISQAGGLSYNEQFF. CDR3 DNA sequence: TGTGCCATCAGTCAAGCGGGAGGTTTGTCCTACAATGAGCAGTTCTTC.